This paragraph covers one T cell receptor (beta chain) sequence. The sample holds one count of this clonotype. This receptor's antigen is unknown. Per-base quality was not reported, and no clone a single base away is much larger than it. Support from one read is weak. This sample was included in a study of spatial heterogeneity in lung cancer (dated by TCRdb to between 2017 and 2020). For the wider study: Beta-chain transcripts were consistently detected in greater numbers than alpha-chain transcripts, which likely reflects a higher abundance of beta-chain transcripts. In non-small cell lung cancer, the study made a quantitative comparison of TCR alpha and beta repertoires among multiple tumor regions, matched nontumor lung and blood. At surgery, around 200 tumor regions, around 64 matched nontumor lung samples and fewer than 60 PBMC samples were TCR-sequenced for both alpha and beta chains. In the raw uncorrected reads, each unique combination of TCR and UMI appeared more than ten times on average. The study linked features of the TCR repertoire to counts of nonsynonymous mutations, which were determined by whole-exome sequencing of tumor tissue. General findings and caveats noted by the study authors: Confirming at a functional level the hypothesis that regional TCRs recognize regional mutations was considered to require additional single-cell paired TCR alpha and beta sequencing. Ubiquitous expanded tumor TCRs were detected in blood more often at tumor resection than at routine follow-up.

The library was built by means of 5' RACE. Sequencing instrument: NextSeq 500. In the TCR library protocol, a unique molecular identifier was attached to each TCR cDNA molecule so that PCR and sequencing errors could be corrected. The paper's processing steps were these. TCR identification, UMI-based error correction and CDR3 extraction were performed with Decombinator tools. TCRs above a frequency of 2 per 1,000, corresponding to the top 1% of the tumor frequency distribution, were defined as expanded. Each repertoire was subsampled 100 times to 5,000 TCRs, after which Renyi diversity was computed with the R vegan package. To build CDR3 similarity networks, amino acid triplet string-kernel similarity was used, and CDR3s were connected when their pairwise similarity was above 0.82. The public reads were quality trimmed at Q25 with fastp and then assembled into clones with MiXCR by TCRdb, keeping productive beta chains. Rows are combined by CDR3 protein, so each entry shows the most common genes and DNA. These V and J calls rely on TCRdb rather than the paper's analysis. The sample contains under 75,000 distinct CDR3 sequences, about 14% of them found a single time. 7.2% of the sample is held by the ten biggest clonotypes.

The meaning of the sample's time point label: sample taken at primary tumor resection. TCR sequencing used whole RNA extracted from tumor and nontumor lung tissue, or from cryopreserved PBMC samples, without cell sorting. The donors were 70 or so patients from the lung TRACERx cohort who had early-stage, untreated non-small cell lung cancer. Only patients for whom sufficient RNA was available from at least two tumor regions were selected for TCR sequencing. In the germline V gene, CDR1 corresponds to SGHDT and CDR2 to YYEEEE. The CDR3 has 15 amino acids, counting the end cysteine and phenylalanine. Only the CDR3 region is kept as DNA, spanning 45 bases read in frame from base 1. Relative to germline, V is 2 bases shorter and J is 5 bases shorter, with 13 bases between their ends.

This clonotype was sampled from a male donor with early-stage non-small cell lung cancer. The starting material was PBMCs, obtained at surgery. The receptor chain draws on TRBV5-6 and TRBJ2-2; the D segment cannot be called with confidence. The encoded CDR3 is CASSFRGWVTGELFF. In nucleotides, the sequence is TGTGCCAGCAGCTTCCGTGGCTGGGTGACCGGGGAGCTGTTTTTT. The reference TRBV5-6 and TRBJ2-2 proteins fill in what lies around the CDR3, so the full variable domain reads DAGVTQSPTHLIKTRGQQVTLRCSPKSGHDTVSWYQQALGQGPQFIFQYYEEEERQRGNFPDRFSGHQFPNYSSELNVNALLLGDSALYLCASSFRGWVTGELFFGEGSRLTVL.